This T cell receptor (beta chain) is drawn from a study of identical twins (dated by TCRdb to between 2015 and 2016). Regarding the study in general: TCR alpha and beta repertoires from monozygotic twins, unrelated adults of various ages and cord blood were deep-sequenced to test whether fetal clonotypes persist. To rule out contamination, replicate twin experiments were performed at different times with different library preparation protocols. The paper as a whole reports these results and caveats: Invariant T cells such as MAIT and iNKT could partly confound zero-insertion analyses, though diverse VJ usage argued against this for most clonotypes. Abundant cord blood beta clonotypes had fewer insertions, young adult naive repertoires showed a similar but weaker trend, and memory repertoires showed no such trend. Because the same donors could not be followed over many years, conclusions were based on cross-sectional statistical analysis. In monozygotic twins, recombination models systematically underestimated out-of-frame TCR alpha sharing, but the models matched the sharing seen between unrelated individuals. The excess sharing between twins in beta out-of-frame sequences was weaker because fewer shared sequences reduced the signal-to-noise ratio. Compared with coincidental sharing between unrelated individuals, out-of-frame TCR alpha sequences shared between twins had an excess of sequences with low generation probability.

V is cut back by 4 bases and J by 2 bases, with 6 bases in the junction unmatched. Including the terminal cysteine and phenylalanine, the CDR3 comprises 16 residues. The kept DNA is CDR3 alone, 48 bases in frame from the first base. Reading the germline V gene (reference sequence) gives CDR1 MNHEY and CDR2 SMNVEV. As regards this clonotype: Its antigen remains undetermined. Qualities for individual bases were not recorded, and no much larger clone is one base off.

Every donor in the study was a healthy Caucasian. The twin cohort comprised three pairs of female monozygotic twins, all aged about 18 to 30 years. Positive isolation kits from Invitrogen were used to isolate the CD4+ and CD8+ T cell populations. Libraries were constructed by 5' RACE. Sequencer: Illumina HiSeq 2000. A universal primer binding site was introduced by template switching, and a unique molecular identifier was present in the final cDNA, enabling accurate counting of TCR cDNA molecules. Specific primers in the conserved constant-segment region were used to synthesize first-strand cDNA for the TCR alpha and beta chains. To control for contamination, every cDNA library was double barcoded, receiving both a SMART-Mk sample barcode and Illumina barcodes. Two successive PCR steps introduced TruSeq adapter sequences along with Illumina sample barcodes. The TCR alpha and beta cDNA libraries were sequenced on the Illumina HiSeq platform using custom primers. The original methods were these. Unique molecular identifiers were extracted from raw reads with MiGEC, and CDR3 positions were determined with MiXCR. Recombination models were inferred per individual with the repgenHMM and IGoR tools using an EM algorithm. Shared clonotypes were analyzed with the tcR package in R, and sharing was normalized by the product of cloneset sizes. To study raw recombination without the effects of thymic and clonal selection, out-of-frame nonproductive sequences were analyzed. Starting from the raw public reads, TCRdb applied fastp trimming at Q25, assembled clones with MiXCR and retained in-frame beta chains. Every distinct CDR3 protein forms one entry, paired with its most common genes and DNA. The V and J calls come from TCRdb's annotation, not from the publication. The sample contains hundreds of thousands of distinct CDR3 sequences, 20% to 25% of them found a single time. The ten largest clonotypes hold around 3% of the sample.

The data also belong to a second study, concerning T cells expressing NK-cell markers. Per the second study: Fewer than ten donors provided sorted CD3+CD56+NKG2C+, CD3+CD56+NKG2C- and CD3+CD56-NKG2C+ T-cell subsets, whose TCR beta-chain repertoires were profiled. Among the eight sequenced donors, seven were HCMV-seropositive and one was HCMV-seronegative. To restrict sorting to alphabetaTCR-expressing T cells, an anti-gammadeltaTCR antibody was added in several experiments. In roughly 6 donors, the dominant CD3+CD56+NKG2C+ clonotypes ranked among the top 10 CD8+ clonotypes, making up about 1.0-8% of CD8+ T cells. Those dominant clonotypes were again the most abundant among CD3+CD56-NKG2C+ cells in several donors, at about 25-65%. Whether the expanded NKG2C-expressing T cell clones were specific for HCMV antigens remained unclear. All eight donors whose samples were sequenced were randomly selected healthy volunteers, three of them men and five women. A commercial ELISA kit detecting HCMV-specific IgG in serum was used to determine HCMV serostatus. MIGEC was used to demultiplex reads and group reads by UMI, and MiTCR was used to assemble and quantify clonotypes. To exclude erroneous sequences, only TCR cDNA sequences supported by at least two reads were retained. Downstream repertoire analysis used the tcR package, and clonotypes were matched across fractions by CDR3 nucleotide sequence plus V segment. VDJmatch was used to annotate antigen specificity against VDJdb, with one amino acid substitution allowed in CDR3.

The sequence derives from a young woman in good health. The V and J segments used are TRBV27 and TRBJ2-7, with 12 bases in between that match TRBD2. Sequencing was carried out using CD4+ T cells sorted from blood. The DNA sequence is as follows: TGTGCCAGCAGTTCCCGTAGACTAGCGGGAGCCTACGAGCAGTACTTC. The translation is CASSSRRLAGAYEQYF.